The next 14 T cell receptor beta chains were all read from a single sample in a study of identical twins. MiXCR, run by TCRdb on the 5' RACE reads, gives a single entry per CDR3 protein. The data contain about 300,000 distinct CDR3 sequences, 12% of them singletons. The same data also contributed to another study, on yellow fever vaccine responses in identical twins.

The sequencing sample was made of CD8+ T cells sorted from blood. The receptors stem from a woman in her late teens or twenties in good health.

V and J are TRBV7-9 and TRBJ1-1, with D possibly matching TRBD1 (6 bases). The CDR3 has 15 residues. CDR1 and CDR2 (germline): SEHNR, FQNEAQ (reference sequence). Trimming removed 5 bases at V and 0 bases at J, with 13 bases between. CDR3 loop: CASSHPQGLNTEAFF. CDR3 sequence (DNA): TGTGCCAGCAGCCATCCACAGGGTCTGAACACTGAAGCTTTCTTT.

The chain employs TRBV13 and TRBJ2-1; 9 bases agree with TRBD2. Germline trimming cut 1 base from V and 4 bases from J; bases unmatched to any gene: 14. CDR3 size: 19 residues. Germline CDR1 reads PRHDT; CDR2 reads FYEKMQ (reference sequence). This CDR3 is CASSLVAGGIPTIYNEQFF. In DNA form, the CDR3 reads TGTGCCAGCAGCTTAGTCGCGGGAGGGATACCCACGATTTACAATGAGCAGTTCTTC.

The chain recombines TRBV3-1 with TRBJ2-1, with D perhaps TRBD1 (6 bases). The CDR3 totals 15 residues. Germline CDR1 is LGHDT and CDR2 is YNNKEL (reference sequence). V was cut by 5 bases and J by 9 bases, with 20 bases left in between. The CDR3, as DNA: TGTGCCAGCAGCGTACCCGACTGGACCAGGGGTGAGCAGTTCTTC. Protein product: CASSVPDWTRGEQFF.

The chain is built from TRBV28 and TRBJ2-1, with 7 bases lining up with TRBD2. The CDR3 runs to 14 residues. After removal of 2 bases from V and 8 bases from J, the junction contained 6 bases not matched to a gene. CDR1 and CDR2 from the germline V gene are MDHEN and SYDVKM. The CDR3 here is CASSLMSLADEQFF. The CDR3 DNA follows: TGTGCCAGCAGTTTAATGTCGCTAGCGGATGAGCAGTTCTTC.

The chain has TRBV14 and TRBJ1-2, with no clear D. The V gene lost 2 bases and the J gene lost 3 bases, with 22 bases spanning the gap. The germline V gene has CDR1 SGHDN and CDR2 FVKESK. The CDR3 sequence is 18 residues long. The CDR3 reads CASSQLSYFGNLDYGYTF. CDR3 in DNA: TGTGCCAGCAGCCAACTAAGTTATTTTGGGAATTTGGACTATGGCTACACCTTC.

The chain recombines TRBV28 with TRBJ1-1; D is perhaps TRBD1 (6 bases). Germline values: CDR1 MDHEN, CDR2 SYDVKM. The CDR3 covers 15 residues. V was clipped by 2 bases and J by 2 bases, with 12 bases between them. CDR3 in amino acids: CASSLPGDINTEAFF. For the CDR3, the DNA is TGTGCCAGCAGTTTACCAGGGGACATAAACACTGAAGCTTTCTTT.

This clonotype was counted between two and nine times. The V call is TRBV12-3 or TRBV12-4, the J call TRBJ2-5, with 14 bases lining up with TRBD2. CDR3 length equals 16 residues. Unmatched junction bases numbered 7, after V lost 5 bases and J lost 5 bases. CDR3 DNA: TGTGCCAGCAGTCCCGGGACTAGCGGGAGCTTTGAGACCCAGTACTTC. This sequence encodes CASSPGTSGSFETQYF.

The J gene is TRBJ2-7, the V gene TRBV27; a possible D gene is TRBD2 (6 bases). The germline gives CDR1 MNHEY, CDR2 SMNVEV (reference sequence). The CDR3 is made up of 15 amino acids. Trimming removed 5 bases at V and 3 bases at J, with 17 bases between. The CDR3 region is CASSAGTSYSYEQYF. The CDR3 coding sequence is TGTGCCAGCAGTGCCGGGACTTCATATAGCTACGAGCAGTACTTC.

The chain uses TRBV27 and TRBJ1-5; D unclear. The CDR3 extends over 13 amino acids. V was shortened by 5 bases and J by 8 bases, with 13 bases between the two germline ends. CDR1 and CDR2 from the germline V gene are MNHEY and SMNVEV (reference sequence). For the CDR3, the DNA is TGTGCCAGCAGTCCTGGAACGTGGGAGCCCCAGCATTTT. It encodes CASSPGTWEPQHF.

This clonotype was counted only a few times. V is TRBV20-1 and J is TRBJ2-3, with 8 bases identical to TRBD2. V lost 6 bases to trimming and J lost 2 bases; unmatched junction nucleotides: 7. The CDR3 is made up of 14 amino acids. The germline V gene encodes CDR1 DFQATT and CDR2 SNEGSKA (reference sequence). This CDR3 reads CSARTSGYTDTQYF. The CDR3 region has the DNA TGCAGTGCAAGAACTAGCGGATACACAGATACGCAGTATTTT.

The chain uses TRBV9 and TRBJ2-3, with 14 bases matching TRBD2. The CDR3 totals 16 residues. The V segment lost 4 bases and the J segment 4 bases; nucleotides outside the gene matches: 5. Germline V gene sequence: CDR1 SGDLS, CDR2 YYNGEE. For the CDR3, the DNA is TGTGCCAGCAGCTTCCGACTAGCGGGAGGGTCAGATACGCAGTATTTT. Its protein is CASSFRLAGGSDTQYF.

The chain combines TRBV7-3 with TRBJ2-1; 14 nucleotides match TRBD2. The V gene end was trimmed by 1 base and the J gene end by 0 bases; junction bases not matched to a gene: 8. CDR1 and CDR2 (germline): SGHTA, FQGTGA. The CDR3 extends over 20 amino acids. This CDR3 reads CASSLMRTSGGSSSYNEQFF. CDR3 DNA sequence: TGTGCCAGCAGCTTAATGAGGACTAGCGGGGGGTCGAGCTCCTACAATGAGCAGTTCTTC. Drawing the rest from reference TRBV7-3 and TRBJ2-1, the complete variable domain is GAGVSQTPSNKVTEKGKYVELRCDPISGHTALYWYRQSLGQGPEFLIYFQGTGAADDSGLPNDRFFAVRPEGSVSTLKIQRTERGDSAVYLCASSLMRTSGGSSSYNEQFFGPGTRLTVL.

J is TRBJ2-7 and V is TRBV6-1; possibly TRBD2 for D (6 bases). The CDR3 contains 16 residues. V shed 4 bases and J shed 0 bases, with 16 bases lying between them. Germline V gene data show CDR1 as MNHNS and CDR2 as SASEGT. The CDR3 DNA reads TGTGCCAGCAGTGTATGGGGGGTCGCCAGCTCCTACGAGCAGTACGTC. Its protein product is CASSVWGVASSYEQYV.

Only a few counts were recorded for this clonotype. V usage is TRBV6-1 and J usage is TRBJ2-1, with 8 bases lining up with TRBD1. The germline V gene encodes CDR1 MNHNS and CDR2 SASEGT. Germline trimming cut 6 bases from V and 3 bases from J; bases unmatched to any gene: 10. The CDR3 sequence is 16 residues long. CDR3 in DNA: TGTGCCAGCAGAGACAGGGGCGACTACTACTACAATGAGCAGTTCTTC. Translated, it gives CASRDRGDYYYNEQFF.